This TCR beta chain was retrieved from a study of cytomegalovirus exposure and HLA in healthy donors. For the study at large: Sequencing of 150 million to 200 million T cells in an earlier analysis found 100 million to 140 million unique TCR beta sequences. Caucasian-associated ancestry cluster membership applied to about four fifths of several hundred genotyped donors. General study points: The authors excluded some V segments, including TRBV6-2 and TRBV6-3, as indistinguishable. For TCR beta chains, V- and J-gene trimming was later linked to a missense DCLRE1C variant.

V was clipped by 5 bases and J by 7 bases, with 11 bases between them. The CDR3 contains 13 residues. Germline CDR1 is LNHDA and CDR2 is SQIVND (reference sequence). About this clone itself: Its antigen is unknown.

A multiplex PCR was run with 60 Vbeta primers and 13 Jbeta primers. Clones were read by immunoSEQ multiplex PCR, and TCRdb kept only the in-frame ones, dropping some. Counted here are approximately 210,000 clones, around 87% occurring once; the ten biggest clones make up roughly 1.3%. The rearrangement links TRBV19 to TRBJ2-2; D may be TRBD1 (6 bases). This receptor was taken from a man aged 30-40 years in good health and CMV-seronegative. Sequencing was performed on PBMCs. The DNA of the CDR3 is TGTGCCAGTAGTGAACAGGGTTACGGGGAGCTGTTTTTT. This codes for CASSEQGYGELFF. Complete variable domain (other parts from reference TRBV19 and TRBJ2-2): DGGITQSPKYLFRKEGQNVTLSCEQNLNHDAMYWYRQDPGQGLRLIYYSQIVNDFQKGDIAEGYSVSREKKESFPLTVTSAQKNPTAFYLCASSEQGYGELFFGEGSRLTVL.